One sample yielded the 14 T cell receptor beta chains listed below, sequenced in a study of cytomegalovirus exposure and HLA in healthy donors. Data came from immunoSEQ multiplex PCR; TCRdb stores just in-frame clones and leaves some out. The data contain around 74,000 clones, about 85% of them seen just once; the ten biggest clones take up under 3.5%. The specimen sequenced was PBMCs. The receptors derive from a man aged 25-45 years in good health and CMV-seronegative.

The V gene is TRBV4-2, the J gene TRBJ2-3, with unresolved D. The CDR3 spans 14 residues. Trimming shortened V by 2 bases and J by 5 bases, and 11 bases separated the two germline ends. Germline V gives CDR1 LGHNA, CDR2 YNFKEQ. The CDR3: CASSQQIQIDTQYF. In nucleotides, the CDR3 is TGTGCCAGCAGCCAACAAATCCAGATAGATACGCAGTATTTT.

The chain combines TRBV27 with TRBJ2-2; D gene ambiguous. The CDR3 is 17 amino acids. CDR1 is MNHEY and CDR2 is SMNVEV in the germline V gene (reference sequence). V was shortened by 0 bases and J by 2 bases, with 13 bases between the two germline ends. The DNA for the CDR3 is TGTGCCAGCAGTTTATCGATAAGCCGAACCAACACCGGGGAGCTGTTTTTT. Its translation: CASSLSISRTNTGELFF.

The CDR3 protein is CSVVAGGAQETQYF. CDR3 coding DNA: TGCAGCGTTGTTGCCGGGGGGGCCCAAGAGACCCAGTACTTC. J is TRBJ2-5 and V is TRBV29-1; 8 bases fit TRBD2. Germline V gene lookup returns CDR1 SQVTM and CDR2 ANQGSEA. V dropped 4 bases and J dropped 1; count of bases not matched to a gene: 5. The CDR3 runs to 14 residues.

The rearrangement uses TRBV9 and TRBJ2-3; D might be TRBD2 (5 bases). Trimming took 4 bases from V and 3 from J, leaving 24 bases between them. The CDR3 covers 18 residues. Germline CDR1 SGDLS, CDR2 YYNGEE. DNA of the CDR3: TGTGCCAGCAGCACTCGCCGAGGAACTAGTCACCCGACAGATACGCAGTATTTT. Protein product: CASSTRRGTSHPTDTQYF.

This clone has just one count. The chain employs TRBV15 and TRBJ2-3; a weak D match, TRBD2 (5 bases). The CDR3 length is 10 residues. Trimming cost V 11 bases and J 5 bases, with 8 bases left between them. Germline V gene lookup returns CDR1 LNHNV and CDR2 YYDKDF (reference sequence). CDR3 bases: TGTGCCTCCGGGGAAGATACGCAGTATTTT. Residues: CASGEDTQYF.

The chain couples TRBV6-5 to TRBJ2-7, with 8 bases fitting TRBD1. Losses at the gene ends were 8 bases for V and 13 bases for J; bases not matched to a gene: 7. The CDR3 runs to 10 residues. Germline loops: CDR1 MNHEY, CDR2 SVGAGI. In DNA form, the CDR3 reads TGTGCCAGCGGGACAGGCCCTGTTTACTTC. Translated: CASGTGPVYF.

The chain uses TRBV2 and TRBJ1-2, with a tentative D call TRBD1 (5 bases). V dropped 11 bases and J dropped 3 bases, with 22 bases sitting between them. The length of the CDR3 is 15 residues. Germline loops: CDR1 SNHLY, CDR2 FYNNEI. The CDR3 DNA reads as TGTGCCCCCCGGACCGAAGCTAGGGGTGACTATGGCTACACCTTC. This encodes CAPRTEARGDYGYTF.

The rearrangement uses TRBV19 and TRBJ2-5; D is unresolved. V lost 3 bases and J 1 base, leaving 6 bases between the germline ends. This CDR3 comprises 13 residues. In germline, CDR1 is LNHDA, CDR2 SQIVND (reference sequence). The CDR3 is CASSIGSQETQYF. DNA for the CDR3: TGTGCCAGTAGTATTGGTAGCCAAGAGACCCAGTACTTC.

The chain links TRBV21-1 to TRBJ1-5. TRBV21-1 is described as a pseudogene. CDR3 length: 16 amino acids. The CDR3 DNA sequence: TGTGCCAGCAGCAACGCGGCCCCTTATAGCAATCAGCCCCAGCATTTT. Translating gives CASSNAAPYSNQPQHF.

The CDR3 nucleotides are TGTGCCAGCAGTTTCCCGGGACTAGCGGGGGTTAAGGCGGAGACCCAGTACTTC. Encoded protein: CASSFPGLAGVKAETQYF. The rearrangement links TRBV28 to TRBJ2-5, with TRBD2 matching 14 bases. The V and J ends lost 3 bases and 5 bases, in that order; junction bases with no gene match: 11. From germline, CDR1 is MDHEN and CDR2 SYDVKM. The CDR3 spans 18 residues. Full variable domain (outside the CDR3, taken from reference TRBV28 and TRBJ2-5): DVKVTQSSRYLVKRTGEKVFLECVQDMDHENMFWYRQDPGLGLRLIYFSYDVKMKEKGDIPEGYSVSREKKERFSLILESASTNQTSMYLCASSFPGLAGVKAETQYFGPGTRLLVL.

The chain combines TRBV6-1 with TRBJ2-7; 10 nucleotides agree with TRBD2. Germline CDR1 reads MNHNS; CDR2 reads SASEGT. The J segment lost 2 bases and the V segment lost 6 bases, leaving 4 bases of the junction unmatched. CDR3 length equals 14 residues. The CDR3 coding sequence is TGTGCCAGCAGCGGGACTAGCGCGACCTACGAGCAGTACGTC. This codes for CASSGTSATYEQYV.

This chain uses TRBV7-6 with TRBJ2-1, with 8 positions matching TRBD1. The length of the CDR3 is 16 residues. Trimming cost V 2 bases and J 7 bases; bases outside gene matches: 10. In germline, CDR1 is SGHVS, CDR2 FNYEAQ. Here the CDR3 DNA reads TGTGCCAGCAGCTTAAACTTGCAGGGGGCAACAAATGAGCAGTTCTTC. This sequence encodes CASSLNLQGATNEQFF.

This rearrangement joins TRBV7-9 to TRBJ2-2; no definite D call. The germline gives CDR1 SEHNR, CDR2 FQNEAQ (reference sequence). The V gene lost 5 bases and the J gene lost 4 bases, with 8 bases spanning the gap. The CDR3 length is 13 residues. The DNA for the CDR3 is TGTGCCAGCAGCCCTACCTTCACCGGGGAGCTGTTTTTT. Translating it yields CASSPTFTGELFF.

The V call is TRBV13, the J call TRBJ1-3, with D possibly TRBD1 on 5 matching bases. The CDR3 is made up of 17 amino acids. The V and J ends lost 4 bases and 2 bases respectively, with 18 bases between them. Germline-derived CDR1 and CDR2 are PRHDT and FYEKMQ (reference sequence). This CDR3 is CASSYIRDGGAGNTIYF. For the CDR3, the DNA is TGTGCCAGCAGCTACATTCGAGACGGGGGAGCTGGAAACACCATATATTTT.